This TCR beta chain was identified during a study of T cells in Graves' hyperthyroidism and ophthalmopathy. This clonotype was observed at least ten times. The CDR3 is 14 residues long. Germline V lookup: CDR1 SGHAT, CDR2 FQNNGV. V lost 5 bases to trimming and J lost 1 base; unmatched junction nucleotides: 3. What was amplified from RNA transcripts were TCR beta CDR3 regions. The study used the HTBI primer set for a first-round RT-PCR of the TCR CDR3. TCRdb passed the multiplex PCR reads through MiXCR, listing each CDR3 protein once. The sample holds approximately 690,000 distinct CDR3 sequences; less than 25% are singletons and the top ten take 30% to 40%.

The sample comprised blood. The receptor was isolated from a man aged 25-45 years with Graves' ophthalmopathy. The chain combines TRBV11-2 with TRBJ2-7; 9 bases are shared with TRBD1. The CDR3 loop reads CASSAGTGSYEQYF. In nucleotides, the CDR3 is TGTGCCAGCAGCGCCGGGACAGGGTCCTACGAGCAGTACTTC.